These 27 T cell receptor beta chains came from one sample sequenced in a study of cytomegalovirus exposure and HLA in healthy donors. A multiplex PCR was run with 60 Vbeta primers and 13 Jbeta primers. Sequencing used immunoSEQ multiplex PCR; TCRdb keeps in-frame clones, though not all of them. This table holds 150,000 to 200,000 clones, approximately 83% found once. Sequencing used PBMCs. Receptors were obtained from a boy aged 2 to 10 in good health and CMV-seronegative.

J is TRBJ1-6 and V is TRBV6-5; 7 nucleotides align to TRBD1. The junction had 9 bases not matched to a gene; V was cut back by 3 bases and J by 10 bases. Germline loops: CDR1 MNHEY, CDR2 SVGAGI. This CDR3 is built from 15 residues. The CDR3 DNA reads TGTGCCAGCAGTTATGCCCGACAGGGTATCTCACCCCTCCACTTT. Encoded protein: CASSYARQGISPLHF.

V gene TRBV7-8 combines with J gene TRBJ2-1; 8 nucleotides agree with TRBD2. Looked up from germline, CDR1 is SGHVS and CDR2 is FQNEAQ. Trimming at V came to 1 base and at J to 9 bases, leaving 8 bases not matched to a gene. This CDR3 is 15 amino acids long. CDR3 sequence reads: CASSLEDGGAFEQFF. The CDR3 region has the DNA TGTGCCAGCAGCTTAGAGGACGGGGGGGCATTTGAGCAGTTCTTC. The complete variable domain, with remaining parts taken from reference TRBV7-8 and TRBJ2-1, reads GAGVSQSPRYKVAKRGQDVALRCDPISGHVSLFWYQQALGQGPEFLTYFQNEAQLDKSGLPSDRFFAERPEGSVSTLKIQRTQQEDSAVYLCASSLEDGGAFEQFFGPGTRLTVL.

The chain carries TRBV5-1 and TRBJ2-3; 13 bases are a match to TRBD2. J gave up 0 bases and V 3 bases, and 13 bases lay outside the gene matches. Germline CDR1 is SGHRS and CDR2 is YFSETQ. This CDR3 is built from 20 residues. The CDR3 spells CASSYGTSGTGVPSTDTQYF. The CDR3 nucleotides are TGCGCCAGCAGCTATGGGACTAGCGGGACCGGGGTACCTAGCACAGATACGCAGTATTTT.

The V gene is TRBV6-5, the J gene TRBJ1-1; D is unresolved. V was pared by 6 bases and J by 1 base, with 9 bases between. In germline, CDR1 is MNHEY, CDR2 SVGAGI. The CDR3 is 13 residues long. Here the CDR3 DNA reads TGTGCCAGCAGCGGTGTACCGAACACTGAAGCTTTCTTT. It is translated as CASSGVPNTEAFF.

The rearrangement links TRBV30 to TRBJ1-6; maybe TRBD1 (6 bases). The CDR3 sequence is 13 residues long. The V and J ends lost 1 base and 5 bases respectively, with 6 bases between them. The V gene's germline CDR1 is GTSNPN and CDR2 SVGIG (reference sequence). The CDR3 region has the DNA TGTGCCTGGAGTGGGACAGATAATTCACCCCTCCACTTT. This encodes CAWSGTDNSPLHF. The variable domain in full, completed from reference TRBV30 and TRBJ1-6, reads SQTIHQWPATLVQPVGSPLSLECTVEGTSNPNLYWYRQAAGRGLQLLFYSVGIGQISSEVPQNLSASRPQDRQFILSSKKLLLSDSGFYLCAWSGTDNSPLHFGNGTRLTVT.

The chain employs TRBV19 and TRBJ1-2; D is unclear. The V gene lost 3 bases and the J gene lost 4 bases, with 12 bases spanning the gap. CDR3 length: 14 amino acids. From germline, CDR1 is LNHDA and CDR2 SQIVND (reference sequence). CDR3 residues: CASSIVKGGYGYTF. As DNA, the CDR3 is TGTGCCAGTAGTATCGTCAAGGGAGGCTATGGCTACACCTTC.

The chain is built from TRBV18 and TRBJ1-3; 7 bases align to TRBD1. V dropped 4 bases and J dropped 1; count of bases not matched to a gene: 4. Per the germline V gene, CDR1 is KGHSH and CDR2 is LQKENI. The CDR3 covers 15 residues. The DNA of the CDR3 is TGTGCCAGCTCACTCGACAGGGCTTCTGGAAACACCATATATTTT. It yields the protein CASSLDRASGNTIYF.

As regards this clone: Other nucleotide sequences from this sample produce the same CDR3. The rearrangement links TRBV5-6 to TRBJ1-2; TRBD1 might be the D (5 bases). V lost 0 bases, J lost 8 bases, and 17 bases lay in between. The CDR3 sequence is 15 residues long. Germline CDR1 and CDR2: SGHDT and YYEEEE. The CDR3 nucleotides are TGTGCCAGCAGCTTGGGGCATCGGGGGAGGAGCGGCTACACCTTC. Translating it yields CASSLGHRGRSGYTF.

This chain uses TRBV7-9 with TRBJ1-1; D is possibly TRBD1 (5 bases). V lost 7 bases to trimming and J lost 0 bases, with 15 bases between them. The germline CDR1 and CDR2 sequences are SEHNR and FQNEAQ (reference sequence). The CDR3 extends over 15 amino acids. DNA of the CDR3: TGTGCCAGCATCCGCCCCCCGACAGTGAACACTGAAGCTTTCTTT. Protein sequence: CASIRPPTVNTEAFF.

In the case of this clone: In the same sample, other DNA sequences code for this CDR3. The V gene is TRBV7-6, the J gene TRBJ1-3; D is ambiguous. CDR3 length equals 14 residues. Trimming shortened V by 1 base and J by 2 bases, and 6 bases separated the two germline ends. Germline V CDR1 and CDR2: SGHVS, FNYEAQ. The CDR3 spells CASSLGGPGNTIYF. CDR3 in DNA: TGTGCCAGCAGCTTAGGCGGCCCTGGAAACACCATATATTTT.

V and J are TRBV7-2 and TRBJ2-3; no reliable D call. Trimming took 5 bases from V and 0 from J, leaving 6 bases between them. CDR3 length: 13 residues. In germline, CDR1 is SGHTA, CDR2 FQGNSA. The CDR3 coding sequence is TGTGCCAGCAGCGCGAAAAGCACAGATACGCAGTATTTT. Its protein is CASSAKSTDTQYF.

The chain joins TRBV6-1 to TRBJ2-7, with 10 nucleotides matching TRBD1. The CDR3 consists of 15 residues. Trimming at V came to 2 bases and at J to 3 bases, leaving 4 bases not matched to a gene. Germline V gene sequence: CDR1 MNHNS, CDR2 SASEGT. Here the CDR3 reads CASSERQGAFYEQYF. The CDR3 nucleotides are TGTGCCAGCAGTGAACGACAGGGGGCTTTCTACGAGCAGTACTTC.

The J gene is TRBJ2-5, the V gene TRBV10-1; possible D gene TRBD2, 6 bases. Germline lookup yields CDR1 WNHNN and CDR2 SYGVQD (reference sequence). The CDR3 totals 12 residues. Trimming removed 7 bases from V and 2 bases from J, with 8 bases in between. CDR3 sequence: CASKGRQETQYF. CDR3 DNA sequence: TGCGCCAGCAAGGGGAGGCAAGAGACCCAGTACTTC.

The V call is TRBV15, the J call TRBJ2-2; no definite D call. Germline CDR1 is LNHNV and CDR2 is YYDKDF (reference sequence). The V gene lost 0 bases and the J gene lost 0 bases, with 11 bases spanning the gap. The CDR3 length is 17 residues. CDR3 in amino acids: CATSRDLREANTGELFF. The CDR3 region has the DNA TGTGCCACCAGCAGAGATCTTAGAGAAGCGAACACCGGGGAGCTGTTTTTT.

This chain connects TRBV18 to TRBJ2-1; D may be TRBD1 (5 bases). Germline loops: CDR1 KGHSH, CDR2 LQKENI. With 3 bases removed from V and 4 bases from J, the gap between germline ends came to 16 bases. This CDR3 region has 16 residues. The CDR3 nucleotides read TGTGCCAGCTCACCCCCCCGGCAGGGTTGGTACAATGAGCAGTTCTTC. This translates into CASSPPRQGWYNEQFF.

This chain links TRBV27 with TRBJ2-6; tentative D call: TRBD1 (5 bases). Germline V gives CDR1 MNHEY, CDR2 SMNVEV (reference sequence). This CDR3 region has 15 residues. Between the trimmed V and J ends, which lost 5 bases and 4 bases, there was a span of 12 bases. CDR3 residues: CASSPRVAGANVLTF. CDR3 bases: TGTGCCAGCAGTCCCAGGGTAGCCGGGGCCAACGTCCTGACTTTC.

The chain employs TRBV19 and TRBJ1-5, with D perhaps TRBD1 (5 bases). V was trimmed by 0 bases and J by 4 bases, leaving 7 bases between them. CDR3 size: 14 residues. CDR1 and CDR2 from the germline V gene are LNHDA and SQIVND (reference sequence). As DNA, the CDR3 is TGTGCCAGTAGTATAGAAGACAGTAATCAGCCCCAGCATTTT. Translation: CASSIEDSNQPQHF.

V usage is TRBV6-5 and J usage is TRBJ1-4, with 10 bases identical to TRBD1. CDR3 length: 15 amino acids. V lost 1 base to trimming and J lost 5 bases; unmatched junction nucleotides: 1. Germline CDR1 MNHEY, CDR2 SVGAGI. The CDR3 protein is CASSYLGQGNEKLFF. The DNA for the CDR3 is TGTGCCAGCAGTTACTTGGGACAGGGGAATGAAAAACTGTTTTTT.

This rearrangement joins TRBV7-8 to TRBJ1-6, with 10 nucleotides matching TRBD1. Germline values: CDR1 SGHVS, CDR2 FQNEAQ. After removal of 4 bases from V and 7 bases from J, the junction contained 19 bases not matched to a gene. The CDR3 totals 20 residues. The CDR3 DNA is TGTGCCAGCAGCTCGAGGTCGATTTCCGGGACAGGGGTTAGGAATTCACCCCTCCACTTT. It specifies CASSSRSISGTGVRNSPLHF.

This rearrangement joins TRBV7-9 to TRBJ2-5, with a possible D match to TRBD1 (6 bases). Germline CDR1 and CDR2: SEHNR and FQNEAQ (reference sequence). The CDR3 consists of 14 residues. V lost 1 base and J 5 bases, leaving 11 bases between the germline ends. This CDR3 is CASSLEGQGETQYF. The DNA of the CDR3 is TGTGCCAGCAGCTTAGAAGGGCAGGGGGAGACCCAGTACTTC.

The rearrangement joins TRBV19 to TRBJ1-5; D uncertain. The CDR3 loop spans 16 amino acids. CDR1 is LNHDA and CDR2 is SQIVND in the germline V gene (reference sequence). V was trimmed by 0 bases and J by 2 bases, leaving 11 bases between them. Written as DNA, the CDR3 is TGTGCCAGTAGTATAGATGGTCGCGGGGGCAATCAGCCCCAGCATTTT. It translates to CASSIDGRGGNQPQHF.

This clone has just one count. CDR3 DNA: TGTGCCAGCAGCCGGAACGGACTGGAGGGCAATGAGCAGTTCTTC. It is translated as CASSRNGLEGNEQFF. The chain is built from TRBV4-2 and TRBJ2-1, with D possibly matching TRBD2 (6 bases). Germline values: CDR1 LGHNA, CDR2 YNFKEQ. The CDR3 totals 15 residues. V was trimmed by 4 bases and J by 6 bases, leaving 16 bases between them.

V is TRBV6-5 and J is TRBJ1-2; 7 bases match TRBD1. Germline values: CDR1 MNHEY, CDR2 SVGAGI. J was trimmed by 2 bases and V by 6 bases; bases with no gene match: 3. There are 13 residues in the CDR3. The CDR3 region has the DNA TGTGCCAGCAGCCGGGGACAGAACTATGGCTACACCTTC. It encodes CASSRGQNYGYTF.

The rearrangement uses TRBV9 and TRBJ2-7, with no clear D. The CDR3 contains 13 residues. Germline V gives CDR1 SGDLS, CDR2 YYNGEE. V lost 2 bases and J lost 7, with 13 bases in between. The DNA of the CDR3 is TGTGCCAGCAGCGTTGCCTATCTAGGAGAGCAGTACTTC. The encoded protein is CASSVAYLGEQYF. Using reference TRBV9 and TRBJ2-7 for the parts outside the CDR3, the full variable domain is DSGVTQTPKHLITATGQRVTLRCSPRSGDLSVYWYQQSLDQGLQFLIQYYNGEERAKGNILERFSAQQFPDLHSELNLSSLELGDSALYFCASSVAYLGEQYFGPGTRLTVT.

This clone has more than one count but fewer than ten. The V and J genes are TRBV4-3 and TRBJ2-6, with D perhaps TRBD1 (5 bases). The CDR3 consists of 13 residues. Trimming cost V 5 bases and J 4 bases, with 6 bases left between them. Per the germline V gene, CDR1 is LGHNA and CDR2 is YSLEER. The CDR3 here is CASSNRGANVLTF. DNA of the CDR3: TGCGCCAGCAGCAACAGGGGGGCCAACGTCCTGACTTTC.

This sequence joins TRBV6-1 and TRBJ2-7, with 11 bases lining up with TRBD2. The junction had 7 bases not matched to a gene; V was cut back by 6 bases and J by 3 bases. The CDR3 runs to 15 residues. Germline V gene data show CDR1 as MNHNS and CDR2 as SASEGT. CDR3 sequence (DNA): TGTGCCAGCAGGGTTCTAGCGGGAGGATTCTACGAGCAGTACTTC. Translation gives CASRVLAGGFYEQYF.

The chain couples TRBV19 to TRBJ1-1; D uncertain. Looked up from germline, CDR1 is LNHDA and CDR2 is SQIVND (reference sequence). The CDR3 is made up of 16 amino acids. V lost 3 bases, J lost 1 base, and 15 bases lay in between. Written as DNA, the CDR3 is TGTGCCAGTAGTATGTGGCCCGTCGGAGGGAACACTGAAGCTTTCTTT. Its protein is CASSMWPVGGNTEAFF. Complete variable domain (other parts from reference TRBV19 and TRBJ1-1): DGGITQSPKYLFRKEGQNVTLSCEQNLNHDAMYWYRQDPGQGLRLIYYSQIVNDFQKGDIAEGYSVSREKKESFPLTVTSAQKNPTAFYLCASSMWPVGGNTEAFFGQGTRLTVV.